This T cell receptor (beta chain) is drawn from a study of blood T cell repertoires in COVID-19. Per the study methods: Amplification of reference gene primers provided the estimated nucleated cell counts. This table comes from immunoSEQ multiplex PCR, and its TCRdb copy is limited to in-frame clones, with some not included. V, J and clone size are those of that table, while D and trimming were read from the DNA. Of under 250,000 clones listed, 65% to 90% are singletons. V dropped 6 bases and J dropped 1; count of bases not matched to a gene: 6. CDR1 is LGHDT, CDR2 YNNKEL, per germline (reference sequence). The CDR3 spans 15 residues. In its sample, this clone was seen once.

This clonotype was obtained from a woman in her 70s with COVID-19, enrolled during active disease. The material sequenced was peripheral blood. The chain has TRBV3-1 (or the pseudogene TRBV3-2) and TRBJ1-3; 7 nucleotides align to TRBD1. CDR3 protein: CASSTDRASGNTIYF. CDR3 DNA: TGTGCCAGCAGTACCGACAGGGCGTCTGGAAACACCATATATTTT.